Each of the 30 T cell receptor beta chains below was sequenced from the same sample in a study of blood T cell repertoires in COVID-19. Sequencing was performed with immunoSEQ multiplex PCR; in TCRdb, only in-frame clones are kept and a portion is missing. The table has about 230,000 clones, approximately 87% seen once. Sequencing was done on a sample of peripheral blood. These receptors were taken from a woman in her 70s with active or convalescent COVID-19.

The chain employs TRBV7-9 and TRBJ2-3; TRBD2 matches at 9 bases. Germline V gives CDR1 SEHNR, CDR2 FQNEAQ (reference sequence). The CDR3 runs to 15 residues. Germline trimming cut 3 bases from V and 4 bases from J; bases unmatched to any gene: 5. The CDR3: CASSLAGGPADTQYF. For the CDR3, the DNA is TGTGCCAGCAGCTTGGCGGGGGGGCCCGCAGATACGCAGTATTTT.

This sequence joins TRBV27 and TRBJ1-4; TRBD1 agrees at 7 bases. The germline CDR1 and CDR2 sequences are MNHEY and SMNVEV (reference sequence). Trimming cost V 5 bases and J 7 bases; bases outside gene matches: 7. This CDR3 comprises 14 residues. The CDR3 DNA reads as TGTGCCAGCAGTCCTTACCGGGACAGTGAAAAACTGTTTTTT. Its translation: CASSPYRDSEKLFF. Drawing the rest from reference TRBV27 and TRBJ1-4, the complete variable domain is EAQVTQNPRYLITVTGKKLTVTCSQNMNHEYMSWYRQDPGLGLRQIYYSMNVEVTDKGDVPEGYKVSRKEKRNFPLILESPSPNQTSLYFCASSPYRDSEKLFFGSGTQLSVL.

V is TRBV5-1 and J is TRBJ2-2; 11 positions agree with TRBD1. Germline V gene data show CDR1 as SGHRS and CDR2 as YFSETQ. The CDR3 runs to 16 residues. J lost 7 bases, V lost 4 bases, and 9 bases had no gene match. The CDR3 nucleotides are TGCGCCAGCAGCACCCGGACAGGGGGCAGAGGCGGGGAGCTGTTTTTT. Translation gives CASSTRTGGRGGELFF.

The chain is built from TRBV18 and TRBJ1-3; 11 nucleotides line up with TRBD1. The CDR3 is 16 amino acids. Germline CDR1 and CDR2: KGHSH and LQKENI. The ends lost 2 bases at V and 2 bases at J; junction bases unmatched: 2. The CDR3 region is CASSPTGQGAGNTIYF. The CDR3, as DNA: TGTGCCAGCTCACCAACGGGACAGGGGGCTGGAAACACCATATATTTT.

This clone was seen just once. For the CDR3, the DNA is TGCGCCAGCAGCTTCATACTAGCGGTACCAGATACGCAGTATTTT. Its protein product is CASSFILAVPDTQYF. The chain employs TRBV5-1 and TRBJ2-3; TRBD2 aligns across 8 bases. The V gene end was trimmed by 2 bases and the J gene end by 4 bases; junction bases not matched to a gene: 6. In germline, CDR1 is SGHRS, CDR2 YFSETQ. The CDR3 has 15 residues. The entire variable domain, with the rest obtained from reference TRBV5-1 and TRBJ2-3, is as follows: KAGVTQTPRYLIKTRGQQVTLSCSPISGHRSVSWYQQTPGQGLQFLFEYFSETQRNKGNFPGRFSGRQFSNSRSEMNVSTLELGDSALYLCASSFILAVPDTQYFGPGTRLTVL.

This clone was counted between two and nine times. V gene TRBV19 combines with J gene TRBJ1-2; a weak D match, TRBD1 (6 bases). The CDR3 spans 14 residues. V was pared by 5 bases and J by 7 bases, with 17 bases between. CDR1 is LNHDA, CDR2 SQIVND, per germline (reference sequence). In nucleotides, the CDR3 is TGTGCCAGTAGTTTTGGGGGCGACCGAATTGGCTACACCTTC. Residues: CASSFGGDRIGYTF.

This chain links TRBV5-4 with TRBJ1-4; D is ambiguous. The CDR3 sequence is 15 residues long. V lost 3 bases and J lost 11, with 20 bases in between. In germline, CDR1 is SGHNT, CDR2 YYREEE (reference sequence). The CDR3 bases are TGTGCCAGCAGCTCGCCGGGTCTAAGTGGAGGGAAACTGTTTTTT. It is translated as CASSSPGLSGGKLFF.

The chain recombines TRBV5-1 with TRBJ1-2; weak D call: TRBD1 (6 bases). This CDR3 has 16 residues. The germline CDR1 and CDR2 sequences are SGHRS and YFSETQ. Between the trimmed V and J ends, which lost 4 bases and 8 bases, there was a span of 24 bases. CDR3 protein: CASSPDPGQGRRGYTF. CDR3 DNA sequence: TGCGCCAGCAGCCCGGATCCAGGTCAGGGGCGGCGAGGCTACACCTTC.

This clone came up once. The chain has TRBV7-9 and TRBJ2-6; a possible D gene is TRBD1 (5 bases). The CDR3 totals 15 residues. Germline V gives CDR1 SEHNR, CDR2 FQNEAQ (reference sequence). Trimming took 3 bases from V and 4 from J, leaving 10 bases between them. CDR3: CASSFEGAGANVLTF. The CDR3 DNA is TGTGCCAGCAGCTTCGAAGGGGCCGGGGCCAACGTCCTGACTTTC.

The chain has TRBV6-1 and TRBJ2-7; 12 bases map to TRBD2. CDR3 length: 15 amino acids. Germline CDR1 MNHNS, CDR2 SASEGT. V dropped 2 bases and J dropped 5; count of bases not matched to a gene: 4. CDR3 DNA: TGTGCCAGCAGTGAACTAGCGGGAGGGCCCCACGAGCAGTACTTC. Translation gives CASSELAGGPHEQYF.

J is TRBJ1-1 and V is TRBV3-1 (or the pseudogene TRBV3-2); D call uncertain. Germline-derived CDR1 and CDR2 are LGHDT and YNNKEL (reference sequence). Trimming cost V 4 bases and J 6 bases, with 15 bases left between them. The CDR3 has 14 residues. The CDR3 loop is CASSPRRSSSEAFF. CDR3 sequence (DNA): TGTGCCAGCAGCCCTCGCCGGAGCTCTTCTGAAGCTTTCTTT.

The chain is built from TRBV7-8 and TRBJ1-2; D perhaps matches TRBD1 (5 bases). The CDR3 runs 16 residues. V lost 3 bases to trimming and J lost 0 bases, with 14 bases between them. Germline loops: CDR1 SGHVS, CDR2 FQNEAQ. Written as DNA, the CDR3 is TGTGCCAGCAGCTTCCCTTTAAGACAGCCTAACTATGGCTACACCTTC. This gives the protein CASSFPLRQPNYGYTF.

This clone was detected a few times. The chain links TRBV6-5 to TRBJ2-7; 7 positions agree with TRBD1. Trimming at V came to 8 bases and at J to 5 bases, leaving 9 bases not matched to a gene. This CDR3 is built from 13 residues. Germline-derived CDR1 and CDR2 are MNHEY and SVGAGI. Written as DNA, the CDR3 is TGTGCCAGCCTCAGACAGGGTTCCAACGAGCAGTACTTC. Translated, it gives CASLRQGSNEQYF.

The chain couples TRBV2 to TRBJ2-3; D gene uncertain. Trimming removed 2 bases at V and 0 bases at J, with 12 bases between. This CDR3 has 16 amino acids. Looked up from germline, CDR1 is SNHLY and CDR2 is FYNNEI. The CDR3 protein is CASSEIPRPSTDTQYF. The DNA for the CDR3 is TGTGCCAGCAGTGAAATCCCGCGCCCTAGCACAGATACGCAGTATTTT.

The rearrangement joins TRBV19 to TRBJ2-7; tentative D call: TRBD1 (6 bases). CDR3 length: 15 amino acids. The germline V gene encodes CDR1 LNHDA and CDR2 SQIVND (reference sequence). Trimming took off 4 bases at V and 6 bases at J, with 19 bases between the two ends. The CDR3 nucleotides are TGTGCCAGTAGTAACGGACGGGGACACCAAGGCGAGCAGTACTTC. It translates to CASSNGRGHQGEQYF.

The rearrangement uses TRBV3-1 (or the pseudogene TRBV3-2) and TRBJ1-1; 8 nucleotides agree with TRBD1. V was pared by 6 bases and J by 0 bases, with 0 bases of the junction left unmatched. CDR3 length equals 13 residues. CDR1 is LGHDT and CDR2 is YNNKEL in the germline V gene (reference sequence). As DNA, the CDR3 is TGTGCCAGCAGGACAGGGGTGAACACTGAAGCTTTCTTT. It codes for CASRTGVNTEAFF.

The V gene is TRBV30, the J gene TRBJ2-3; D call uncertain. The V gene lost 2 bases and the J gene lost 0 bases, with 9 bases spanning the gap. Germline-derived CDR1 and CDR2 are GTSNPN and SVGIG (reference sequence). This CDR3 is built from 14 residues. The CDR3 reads CAWSTISSTDTQYF. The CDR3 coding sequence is TGTGCCTGGAGTACTATTAGTAGCACAGATACGCAGTATTTT.

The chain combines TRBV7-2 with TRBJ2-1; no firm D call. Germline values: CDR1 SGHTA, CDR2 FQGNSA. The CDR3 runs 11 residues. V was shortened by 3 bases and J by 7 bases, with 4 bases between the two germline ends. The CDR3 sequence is CASSFVNEQFF. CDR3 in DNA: TGTGCCAGCAGCTTTGTAAATGAGCAGTTCTTC.

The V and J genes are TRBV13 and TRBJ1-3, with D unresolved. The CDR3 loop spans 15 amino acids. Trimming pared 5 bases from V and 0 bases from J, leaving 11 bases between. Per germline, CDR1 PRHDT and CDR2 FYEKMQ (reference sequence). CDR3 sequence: CASSPNDYSGNTIYF. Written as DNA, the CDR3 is TGTGCCAGCAGCCCCAATGACTACTCTGGAAACACCATATATTTT.

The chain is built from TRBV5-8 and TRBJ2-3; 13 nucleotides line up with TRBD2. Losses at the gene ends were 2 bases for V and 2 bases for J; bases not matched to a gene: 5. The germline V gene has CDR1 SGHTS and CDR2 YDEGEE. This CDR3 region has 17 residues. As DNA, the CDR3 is TGTGCCAGCAGCTTACTAGCGGGAGGGGCGAACACAGATACGCAGTATTTT. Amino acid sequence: CASSLLAGGANTDTQYF.

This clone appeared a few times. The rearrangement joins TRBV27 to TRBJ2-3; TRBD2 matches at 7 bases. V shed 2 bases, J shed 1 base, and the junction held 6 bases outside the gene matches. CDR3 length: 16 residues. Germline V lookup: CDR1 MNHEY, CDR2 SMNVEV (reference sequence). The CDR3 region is CASSLDVGGGTDTQYF. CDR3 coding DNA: TGTGCCAGCAGTTTAGACGTTGGGGGGGGCACAGATACGCAGTATTTT.

CDR3 in amino acids: CASSSGGWERQFF. The CDR3 coding sequence is TGTGCCAGCAGCTCCGGGGGGTGGGAGCGACAGTTCTTC. The chain combines TRBV5-5 with TRBJ2-1; the match to TRBD2 covers 7 bases. J gave up 13 bases and V 3 bases, and 10 bases lay outside the gene matches. The CDR3 totals 13 residues. Germline V gene sequence: CDR1 SGHKS, CDR2 YYEKEE (reference sequence).

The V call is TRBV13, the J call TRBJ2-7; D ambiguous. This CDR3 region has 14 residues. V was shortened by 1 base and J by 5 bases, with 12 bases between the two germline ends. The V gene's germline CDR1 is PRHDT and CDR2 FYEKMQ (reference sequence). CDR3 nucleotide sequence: TGTGCCAGCAGCTTAGATGAGACTTGGAACGAGCAGTACTTC. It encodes CASSLDETWNEQYF. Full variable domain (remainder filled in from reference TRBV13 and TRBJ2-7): AAGVIQSPRHLIKEKRETATLKCYPIPRHDTVYWYQQGPGQDPQFLISFYEKMQSDKGSIPDRFSAQQFSDYHSELNMSSLELGDSALYFCASSLDETWNEQYFGPGTRLTVT.

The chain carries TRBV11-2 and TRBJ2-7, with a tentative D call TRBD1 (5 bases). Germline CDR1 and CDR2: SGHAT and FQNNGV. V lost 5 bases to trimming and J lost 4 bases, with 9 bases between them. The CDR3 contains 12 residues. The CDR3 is CASSPNRYEQYF. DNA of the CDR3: TGTGCCAGCAGCCCTAACAGGTACGAGCAGTACTTC.

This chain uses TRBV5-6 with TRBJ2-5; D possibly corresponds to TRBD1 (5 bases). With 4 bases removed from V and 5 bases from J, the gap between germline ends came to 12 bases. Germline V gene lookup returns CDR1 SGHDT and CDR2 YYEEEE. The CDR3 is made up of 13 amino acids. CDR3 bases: TGTGCCAGCAGCCTCAGGGTTTGGGAGACCCAGTACTTC. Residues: CASSLRVWETQYF. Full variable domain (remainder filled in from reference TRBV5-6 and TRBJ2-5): DAGVTQSPTHLIKTRGQQVTLRCSPKSGHDTVSWYQQALGQGPQFIFQYYEEEERQRGNFPDRFSGHQFPNYSSELNVNALLLGDSALYLCASSLRVWETQYFGPGTRLLVL.

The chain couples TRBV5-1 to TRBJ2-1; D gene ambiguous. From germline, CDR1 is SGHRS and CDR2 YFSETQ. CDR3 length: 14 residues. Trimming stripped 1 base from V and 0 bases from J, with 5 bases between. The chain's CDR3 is CASSLRASYNEQFF. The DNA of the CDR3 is TGCGCCAGCAGCTTGAGAGCCTCCTACAATGAGCAGTTCTTC.

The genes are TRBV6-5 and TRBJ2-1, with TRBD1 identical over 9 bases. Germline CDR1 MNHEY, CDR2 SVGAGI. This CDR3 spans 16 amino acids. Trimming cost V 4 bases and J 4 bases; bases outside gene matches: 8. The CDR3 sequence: CASSSLRQGGYNEQFF. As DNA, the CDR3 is TGTGCCAGCAGTTCCCTCCGACAGGGGGGATACAATGAGCAGTTCTTC.

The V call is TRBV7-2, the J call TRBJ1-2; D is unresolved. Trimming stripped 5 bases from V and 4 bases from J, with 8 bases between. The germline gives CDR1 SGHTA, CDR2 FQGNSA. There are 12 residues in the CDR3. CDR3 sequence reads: CASSRPGYGYTF. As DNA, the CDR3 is TGTGCCAGCAGCCGTCCGGGCTATGGCTACACCTTC.

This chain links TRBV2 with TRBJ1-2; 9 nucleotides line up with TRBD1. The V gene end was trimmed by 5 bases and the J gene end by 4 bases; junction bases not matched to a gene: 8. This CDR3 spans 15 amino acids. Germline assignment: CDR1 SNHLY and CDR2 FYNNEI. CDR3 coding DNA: TGTGCCAGCAGTTCCGGGACAGGGTACTCCTATGGCTACACCTTC. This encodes CASSSGTGYSYGYTF.

CDR3 loop: CATPNMTGGPRYANTGELFF. The CDR3 DNA follows: TGTGCCACGCCCAACATGACGGGAGGGCCTCGATACGCGAACACCGGGGAGCTGTTTTTT. The chain uses TRBV24-1 and TRBJ2-2; 8 nucleotides align to TRBD2. V lost 10 bases to trimming and J lost 0 bases; unmatched junction nucleotides: 21. Germline V gene lookup returns CDR1 KGHDR and CDR2 SFDVKD. This CDR3 spans 20 amino acids.